The TCR beta chain described here comes from a study of shared clonotypes between healthy human individuals. Libraries were prepared by immunoSEQ multiplex PCR; TCRdb keeps only in-frame clonotypes and omits some of them. The repertoire holds about 960,000 clones, with around 80% as singletons. The CDR3 loop spans 15 amino acids. J gave up 6 bases and V 7 bases, and 12 bases lay outside the gene matches. Germline-derived CDR1 and CDR2 are SNHLY and FYNNEI. J is TRBJ1-1 and V is TRBV2; 9 bases map to TRBD1. Material for sequencing was memory CD4+ T cells sorted from blood. Subset described: CD45RA-negative fraction. This receptor was taken from a man between 18 and 35 years old in good health. In DNA, the CDR3 is TGTGCCAGCATACCGACAGGGGGGGGCGTTGCTGAAGCTTTCTTT. Amino acid sequence: CASIPTGGGVAEAFF. Full variable domain (remainder filled in from reference TRBV2 and TRBJ1-1): EPEVTQTPSHQVTQMGQEVILRCVPISNHLYFYWYRQILGQKVEFLVSFYNNEISEKSEIFDDQFSVERPDGSNFTLKIRSTKLEDSAMYFCASIPTGGGVAEAFFGQGTRLTVV.